The 27 T cell receptor beta chains below were found in one sample sequenced in a study of T cells expressing NK-cell markers. Using the 5' RACE reads, TCRdb records one entry per CDR3 protein without DNA. The repertoire shows almost 450,000 distinct CDR3 sequences; the top ten hold about 7.1%. The source material was blood T cells: a sorted CD56 or NKG2C T cell subset, CD4+ or CD8+ T cells, or bulk PBMC T cells (not recorded which). The receptors were gathered from a woman between 18 and 70 years old in good health.

The chain is built from TRBV6-5 and TRBJ2-3; the D call from TCRdb, TRBD2, cannot be confirmed without DNA. The CDR3 consists of 17 residues. Germline values: CDR1 MNHEY, CDR2 SVGAGI. The CDR3 region is CASSYAASGRALDTQYF.

The chain carries TRBV30 and TRBJ2-1; TCRdb selects TRBD2, and the lack of DNA leaves this call unchecked. This CDR3 spans 17 amino acids. Looked up from germline, CDR1 is GTSNPN and CDR2 is SVGIG (reference sequence). The CDR3 reads CAWAGTSGRALNNEQFF.

V usage is TRBV27 and J usage is TRBJ2-7; TCRdb indicates TRBD2, and absent DNA this call remains unverified. From germline, CDR1 is MNHEY and CDR2 SMNVEV (reference sequence). CDR3 length equals 14 residues. The CDR3 spells CASSQLASTYEQYF.

The chain uses TRBV20-1 and TRBJ2-5; TCRdb's D call of TRBD1 is untestable without DNA. Germline CDR1 reads DFQATT; CDR2 reads SNEGSKA (reference sequence). CDR3 length equals 15 residues. The chain's CDR3 is CSARDFGGAGETQYF.

The chain links TRBV20-1 to TRBJ1-5. CDR3 size: 15 residues. Germline V gene data show CDR1 as DFQATT and CDR2 as SNEGSKA (reference sequence). CDR3 amino acids: CSASDPNNSNQPQHF.

The chain employs TRBV12-3 or TRBV12-4 and TRBJ1-4; TCRdb's D call, TRBD1, is unchecked because there is no DNA. The CDR3 spans 14 residues. The CDR3 is CASRKQGAGEKLFF.

The V gene is TRBV5-1, the J gene TRBJ1-5. Germline V gives CDR1 SGHRS, CDR2 YFSETQ. The CDR3 sequence is 17 residues long. The CDR3 protein is CASSFPNWLGRGQPQHF.

The chain uses TRBV10-2 and TRBJ2-2; TCRdb's D call of TRBD1 is untestable without DNA. CDR1 and CDR2 from the germline V gene are WSHSY and SAAADI. This CDR3 has 16 residues. This CDR3 reads CASSEWGQGYTGELFF.

CDR3 residues: CASSLGGTQIYF. The chain has TRBV7-8 and TRBJ2-7; checking the TCRdb D call of TRBD1 is not possible without DNA. Germline CDR1 SGHVS, CDR2 FQNEAQ. The CDR3 extends over 12 amino acids.

The CDR3 is CSARDRWNEQFF. The genes are TRBV20-1 and TRBJ2-1. Germline CDR1 reads DFQATT; CDR2 reads SNEGSKA (reference sequence). The CDR3 runs to 12 residues.

The V call is TRBV19, the J call TRBJ1-1. The CDR3 length is 15 residues. Germline CDR1 is LNHDA and CDR2 is SQIVND (reference sequence). CDR3 sequence: CASSIVHGGNTEAFF.

This chain links TRBV12-3 or TRBV12-4 with TRBJ2-3; there is no DNA to check the TCRdb D call of TRBD2. CDR3 length: 15 residues. CDR3: CASSLGGRAPDTQYF.

The chain has TRBV20-1 and TRBJ2-1; TCRdb's assignment of TRBD1 cannot be checked, as there is no DNA. Germline CDR1 reads DFQATT; CDR2 reads SNEGSKA (reference sequence). The CDR3 consists of 15 residues. CDR3 protein: CSARDPRTADNEQFF.

The V and J genes are TRBV10-3 and TRBJ2-7; checking the TCRdb D call of TRBD2 is not possible without DNA. The germline CDR1 and CDR2 sequences are ENHRY and SYGVKD. The CDR3 is 15 residues long. The CDR3 loop reads CAIRGGLGNSYEQYF.

The chain combines TRBV4-2 with TRBJ2-3; TCRdb selects TRBD1, and the lack of DNA leaves this call unchecked. Germline CDR1 reads LGHNA; CDR2 reads YNFKEQ. The CDR3 is 14 residues long. The CDR3 region is CASSRDRRVDTQYF.

This sequence joins TRBV4-2 and TRBJ2-1; with no DNA, the TCRdb D assignment of TRBD2 cannot be verified. The V gene's germline CDR1 is LGHNA and CDR2 YNFKEQ. This CDR3 contains 18 residues. The CDR3 is CASSPVSGGSSSYNEQFF.

This sequence joins TRBV5-1 and TRBJ2-5; TCRdb indicates TRBD1, and absent DNA this call remains unverified. CDR1 and CDR2 (germline): SGHRS, YFSETQ. This CDR3 spans 16 amino acids. Here the CDR3 reads CASSLERFSPGETQYF.

The rearrangement joins TRBV5-5 to TRBJ1-1; TCRdb selects TRBD1, and the lack of DNA leaves this call unchecked. Germline loops: CDR1 SGHKS, CDR2 YYEKEE (reference sequence). The CDR3 sequence is 14 residues long. CDR3 sequence reads: CASSGGEGVSEAFF.

The rearrangement joins TRBV6-6 to TRBJ1-5. Germline V gene sequence: CDR1 MNHNY, CDR2 SVGAGI (reference sequence). This CDR3 has 13 amino acids. CDR3 protein: CASRVDSNQPQHF.

The J gene is TRBJ2-3, the V gene TRBV20-1. CDR1 and CDR2 (germline): DFQATT, SNEGSKA (reference sequence). This CDR3 region has 13 residues. The chain's CDR3 is CSARRTSGDTQYF.

The chain recombines TRBV7-8 with TRBJ2-5; the TCRdb D gene call, TRBD2, has no DNA to confirm it. Germline CDR1 and CDR2: SGHVS and FQNEAQ. The CDR3 contains 15 residues. CDR3 in amino acids: CASSLVTGAGETQYF.

The rearrangement uses TRBV12-3 or TRBV12-4 and TRBJ2-1; TCRdb calls TRBD1, which cannot be checked without DNA. There are 11 residues in the CDR3. This CDR3 reads CASGGADEQFF.

This chain links TRBV6-4 with TRBJ2-3; the TCRdb D gene call, TRBD2, has no DNA to confirm it. The CDR3 contains 15 residues. From germline, CDR1 is MRHNA and CDR2 SNTAGT. CDR3 loop: CASSDGGGATDTQYF.

The chain joins TRBV13 to TRBJ2-1; TCRdb gives TRBD2 as the D gene, but with no DNA this cannot be confirmed. The CDR3 is 15 residues long. The V gene's germline CDR1 is PRHDT and CDR2 FYEKMQ (reference sequence). CDR3 protein: CASSLGLAGGREQFF. Looking up the rest from reference TRBV13 and TRBJ2-1 gives the full variable domain: AAGVIQSPRHLIKEKRETATLKCYPIPRHDTVYWYQQGPGQDPQFLISFYEKMQSDKGSIPDRFSAQQFSDYHSELNMSSLELGDSALYFCASSLGLAGGREQFFGPGTRLTVL.

CDR3 sequence: CASSPERTQYF. The genes are TRBV5-1 and TRBJ2-3; lacking DNA, the TRBD2 call made by TCRdb goes unchecked. Germline CDR1 reads SGHRS; CDR2 reads YFSETQ. The CDR3 is 11 residues long.

The rearrangement joins TRBV27 to TRBJ1-3. Germline-derived CDR1 and CDR2 are MNHEY and SMNVEV (reference sequence). This CDR3 spans 14 amino acids. This CDR3 reads CASRRSFAGNTIYF.

The chain links TRBV5-1 to TRBJ2-7; TCRdb lists TRBD1, though no DNA is available to test this call. Germline V gene sequence: CDR1 SGHRS, CDR2 YFSETQ. The CDR3 has 15 residues. CDR3 region: CASSLAGVSSYEQYF. The variable domain in full, with the rest retrieved from reference TRBV5-1 and TRBJ2-7, is KAGVTQTPRYLIKTRGQQVTLSCSPISGHRSVSWYQQTPGQGLQFLFEYFSETQRNKGNFPGRFSGRQFSNSRSEMNVSTLELGDSALYLCASSLAGVSSYEQYFGPGTRLTVT.